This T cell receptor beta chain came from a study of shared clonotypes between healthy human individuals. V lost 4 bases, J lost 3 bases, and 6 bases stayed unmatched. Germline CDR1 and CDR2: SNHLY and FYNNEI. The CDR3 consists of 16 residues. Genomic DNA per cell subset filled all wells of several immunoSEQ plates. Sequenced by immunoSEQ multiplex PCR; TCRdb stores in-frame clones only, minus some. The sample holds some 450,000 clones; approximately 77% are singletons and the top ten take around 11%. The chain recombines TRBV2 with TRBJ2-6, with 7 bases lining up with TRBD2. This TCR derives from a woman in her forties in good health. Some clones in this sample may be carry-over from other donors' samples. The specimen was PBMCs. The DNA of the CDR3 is TGTGCCAGCAGTGCCCCGGGGAGGGATGGGGCCAACGTCCTGACTTTC. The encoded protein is CASSAPGRDGANVLTF.